This TCR beta chain was recorded in a study of T-cell memory formation after mild COVID-19. The V gene's germline CDR1 is ENHRY and CDR2 SYGVKD. Trimming at V came to 8 bases and at J to 3 bases, leaving 4 bases not matched to a gene. This CDR3 spans 14 amino acids. This clonotype has a handful of counts. Its antigen remains unidentified. TCRdb processed the 5' RACE reads anew with MiXCR; each CDR3 protein has one entry. The sample lists under 300,000 distinct CDR3 sequences, 15% to 20% occurring once. General study results and limits: Among CD4+ contracting clones, most were CM and EM, and CD8+ ones EMRA. The study found balanced CD4/CD8 in clones contracting day 15 to 85 and a CD4+ lean in later expanders.

The chain recombines TRBV10-3 with TRBJ1-1, with TRBD1 matching over 12 bases. The TCR comes from a man between 18 and 29 years old who had mild COVID-19 (a few samples of this study predate the infection). Cell type and time point are not known. Source material: PBMCs or a T cell subset sorted from them (not recorded which). The CDR3 sequence is CAIGTGGADTEAFF. CDR3 DNA sequence: TGTGCCATCGGGACAGGGGGCGCGGACACTGAAGCTTTCTTT.